One and the same sample provided the 22 T cell receptor beta chains below, sequenced in a study of blood T cells in healthy people across ages. Through a sample-barcoded 5' primer and a J-beta primer mix, a second PCR was run for roughly 6 to 11 cycles. MiXCR was run by TCRdb on the 5' RACE reads, yielding one entry per CDR3 protein. The sample lists over a million distinct CDR3 sequences; 35% to 50% were seen once. Input material: blood. The source is a woman between 55 and 75 years old in good health.

The chain recombines TRBV21-1 with TRBJ2-5; the table's D call, TRBD2, has no DNA check behind it. TRBV21-1 corresponds to a pseudogene. The CDR3 contains 15 residues. DNA for the CDR3: TGTGCCAGCAGCCCGAACCGGGCCCGAAGGGAGACCCAGTACTTC. Its translation: CASSPNRARRETQYF.

This chain uses TRBV20-1 with TRBJ2-3; D unresolved. Trimming removed 3 bases at V and 2 bases at J, with 9 bases between. Germline V gene sequence: CDR1 DFQATT, CDR2 SNEGSKA (reference sequence). The CDR3 runs to 13 residues. The CDR3, as DNA: TGCAGTGCTAGTGAAGGAACCACAGATACGCAGTATTTT. It encodes CSASEGTTDTQYF.

The CDR3 DNA reads TGCAGTGCTAGAATACCAGGGGGACTTTATGGCTACACCTTC. This encodes CSARIPGGLYGYTF. The V call is TRBV20-1, the J call TRBJ1-2; 7 bases fit TRBD1. This CDR3 is 14 amino acids long. V shed 2 bases, J shed 5 bases, and the junction held 8 bases outside the gene matches. The germline CDR1 and CDR2 sequences are DFQATT and SNEGSKA (reference sequence).

The chain couples TRBV4-1 to TRBJ1-4, with 8 bases aligning to TRBD1. The trim removed 8 bases at V and 8 bases at J, leaving 7 bases unmatched. Germline V gives CDR1 MGHRA, CDR2 YSYEKL. The CDR3 extends over 13 amino acids. The chain's CDR3 is CASQDRAREKLFF. In nucleotides, the CDR3 is TGCGCCAGCCAGGACAGGGCGAGGGAAAAACTGTTTTTT.

V gene TRBV7-2 combines with J gene TRBJ2-1, with D maybe TRBD2 (6 bases). The CDR3 has 15 residues. Germline V lookup: CDR1 SGHTA, CDR2 FQGNSA. Trimming left V 5 bases short and J 4 bases short, with 15 bases between. This CDR3 reads CASSAGLANYNEQFF. CDR3 DNA: TGTGCCAGCAGCGCGGGACTGGCAAATTACAATGAGCAGTTCTTC.

The chain uses TRBV7-2 and TRBJ2-5; 13 bases agree with TRBD2. CDR1 and CDR2 from the germline V gene are SGHTA and FQGNSA. Losses at the gene ends were 2 bases for V and 11 bases for J; bases not matched to a gene: 11. This CDR3 has 16 residues. The chain's CDR3 is CASSLTLAGGFVEQYF. Written as DNA, the CDR3 is TGTGCCAGCAGCTTAACACTAGCGGGAGGGTTCGTGGAGCAGTACTTC.

This chain uses TRBV5-1 with TRBJ2-5, with D uncertain. There are 14 residues in the CDR3. Germline CDR1 reads SGHRS; CDR2 reads YFSETQ. Trimming removed 4 bases from V and 4 bases from J, with 14 bases in between. CDR3 loop: CASSPEGARETQYF. The CDR3 DNA sequence: TGCGCCAGCAGCCCGGAAGGCGCGAGAGAGACCCAGTACTTC.

The V gene is TRBV3-1, the J gene TRBJ2-5, with D possibly matching TRBD2 (5 bases). The J call may be incorrect, as the DNA end agrees better with TRBJ2-1. This CDR3 is built from 15 residues. Germline V lookup: CDR1 LGHDT, CDR2 YNNKEL (reference sequence). CDR3 in DNA: TGTGCCAGCAGCAAAACTAGGGTGTCCCAAGAGACCCAGTTCTTC. Translating it yields CASSKTRVSQETQFF.

This chain uses TRBV12-3 or TRBV12-4 with TRBJ2-5, with no clear D. The CDR3 extends over 15 amino acids. V was trimmed by 2 bases and J by 2 bases, leaving 12 bases between them. The DNA of the CDR3 is TGTGCCAGCAGTTTACTTTCGACAAAGCAAGAGACCCAGTACTTC. Protein sequence: CASSLLSTKQETQYF.

Only a few counts were recorded for this clonotype. The gene calls are TRBV7-9 and TRBJ2-7; 8 bases are a match to TRBD1. The V gene end was trimmed by 1 base and the J gene end by 2 bases; junction bases not matched to a gene: 4. The CDR3 has 15 residues. The V gene's germline CDR1 is SEHNR and CDR2 FQNEAQ (reference sequence). The CDR3 sequence: CASSLGQGTAYEQYF. CDR3 coding DNA: TGTGCCAGCAGCTTAGGACAGGGGACCGCCTACGAGCAGTACTTC.

V is TRBV21-1 and J is TRBJ2-7; the table assigns TRBD1, which was not confirmed against the DNA. TRBV21-1 is shown as a pseudogene. The CDR3 has 15 amino acids. The CDR3 DNA sequence: TGTGCCAGCAGCCGCCCGGGACAGGGTCCAGTCGAGCAGTACTTC. It is translated as CASSRPGQGPVEQYF.

The chain is built from TRBV10-2 and TRBJ2-5; TRBD2 agrees at 7 bases. J was trimmed by 11 bases and V by 6 bases; bases with no gene match: 18. This CDR3 spans 15 amino acids. CDR1 WSHSY and CDR2 SAAADI come from the germline V gene. CDR3 in amino acids: CASSPGLTGVSEQYF. DNA of the CDR3: TGCGCCAGCAGCCCGGGACTAACGGGAGTGAGTGAGCAGTACTTC.

The chain joins TRBV7-2 to TRBJ2-5; unclear D gene. The CDR3 is 16 amino acids. The germline gives CDR1 SGHTA, CDR2 FQGNSA. Trimming cost V 2 bases and J 1 base, with 14 bases left between them. CDR3 coding DNA: TGTGCCAGCAGCTTATCCCCAGGTGACATCCAAGAGACCCAGTACTTC. This translates into CASSLSPGDIQETQYF. Supplemented by reference TRBV7-2 and TRBJ2-5, the full variable domain reads GAGVSQSPSNKVTEKGKDVELRCDPISGHTALYWYRQSLGQGLEFLIYFQGNSAPDKSGLPSDRFSAERTGGSVSTLTIQRTQQEDSAVYLCASSLSPGDIQETQYFGPGTRLLVL.

This chain connects TRBV21-1 to TRBJ1-6; TRBD1, the table's D call, was not compared with the DNA. TRBV21-1 is described as a pseudogene. CDR3 size: 15 residues. The DNA of the CDR3 is TGTGCCAGCAGTACCGGGATTCTTGATAATTCACCCCTCCACTTT. It specifies CASSTGILDNSPLHF.

The chain couples TRBV23-1 to TRBJ1-2; D is possibly TRBD1 (5 bases). TRBV23-1 is an ORF; its function is uncertain. The V end lost 6 bases, the J end lost 4 bases, and 15 bases lay between the germline ends. The CDR3 sequence is 14 residues long. The CDR3, as DNA: TGCGCCAGCAGGTCGGGGCCCCTATTCTATGGCTACACCTTC. Translated, it gives CASRSGPLFYGYTF.

The V call is TRBV11-1, the J call TRBJ2-7; D remains ambiguous. Germline V gene sequence: CDR1 SGHAT, CDR2 FQDESV (reference sequence). This CDR3 is built from 14 residues. V was pared by 3 bases and J by 0 bases, with 9 bases between. The CDR3, as DNA: TGTGCCAGCAGCTTCGGAGATCGCTCCTACGAGCAGTACTTC. Its protein is CASSFGDRSYEQYF.

The genes are TRBV6-5 and TRBJ2-1; unclear D gene. Germline V lookup: CDR1 MNHEY, CDR2 SVGAGI. Trimming pared 0 bases from V and 9 bases from J, leaving 9 bases between. This CDR3 region has 13 residues. CDR3 in amino acids: CASSYSKGIEQFF. The DNA for the CDR3 is TGTGCCAGCAGTTACTCGAAAGGAATTGAGCAGTTCTTC.

This chain joins TRBV3-1 and TRBJ2-3, with TRBD2 as a possible D gene (5 bases). Germline CDR1 is LGHDT and CDR2 is YNNKEL (reference sequence). The CDR3 loop spans 15 amino acids. V lost 4 bases and J lost 7, with 18 bases in between. CDR3: CASSRRTGAGNTQYF. As DNA, the CDR3 is TGTGCCAGCAGCCGTAGGACTGGAGCCGGGAATACGCAGTATTTT.

This clonotype has more than one count but fewer than ten. This sequence joins TRBV20-1 and TRBJ2-7; the match to TRBD2 covers 10 bases. V lost 3 bases, J lost 4 bases, and 9 bases stayed unmatched. The length of the CDR3 is 15 residues. Germline V CDR1 and CDR2: DFQATT, SNEGSKA (reference sequence). The CDR3 DNA sequence: TGCAGTGCTAGCGAAGCGGGACTAGCGACATACGAGCAGTACTTC. Residues: CSASEAGLATYEQYF.

The chain recombines TRBV7-9 with TRBJ2-7; 12 positions agree with TRBD2. The CDR3 has 18 amino acids. CDR1 is SEHNR, CDR2 FQNEAQ, per germline (reference sequence). Losses at the gene ends were 5 bases for V and 3 bases for J; bases not matched to a gene: 14. CDR3: CASSGTSGRPMGSYEQYF. CDR3 in DNA: TGTGCCAGCAGCGGGACTAGCGGGCGACCTATGGGGAGCTACGAGCAGTACTTC.

The sample holds one count of this clonotype. At one of its ends the junction is not consistent with the germline gene, which may arise from a read error. The chain couples TRBV7-2 to TRBJ2-7; 8 nucleotides align to TRBD2. The CDR3 is made up of 12 amino acids. Germline V gives CDR1 SGHTA, CDR2 FQGNSA. The CDR3 loop reads CVSSWGLDEQYF. The CDR3 region has the DNA TGTGTCAGCAGCTGGGGACTAGACGAGCAGTACTTC.

This clonotype was seen just once. V usage is TRBV12-5 and J usage is TRBJ2-7; no reliable D call. The closer fit of TRBJ2-5 to the DNA end suggests the J call may be wrong. The CDR3 sequence is 15 residues long. In germline, CDR1 is LGHNT, CDR2 FRNRAP. Here the CDR3 DNA reads TGTGCTAGTGGTTTGGTACTTGGAGCTCCAGAGACCCAGTACTTC. Translation gives CASGLVLGAPETQYF.